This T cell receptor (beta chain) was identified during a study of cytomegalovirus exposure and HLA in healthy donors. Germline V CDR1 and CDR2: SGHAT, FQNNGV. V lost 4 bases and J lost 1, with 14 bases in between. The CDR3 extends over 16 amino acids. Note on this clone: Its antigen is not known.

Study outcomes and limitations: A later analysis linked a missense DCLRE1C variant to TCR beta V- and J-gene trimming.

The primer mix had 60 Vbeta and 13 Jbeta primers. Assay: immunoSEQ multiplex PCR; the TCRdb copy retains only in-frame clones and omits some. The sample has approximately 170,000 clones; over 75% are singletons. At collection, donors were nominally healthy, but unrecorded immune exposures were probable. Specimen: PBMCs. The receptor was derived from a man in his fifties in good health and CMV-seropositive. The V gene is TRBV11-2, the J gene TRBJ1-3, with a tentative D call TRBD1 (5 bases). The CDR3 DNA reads TGTGCCAGCAGCTGGACCCAGGGTGTGTCTGGAAACACCATATATTTT. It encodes CASSWTQGVSGNTIYF.